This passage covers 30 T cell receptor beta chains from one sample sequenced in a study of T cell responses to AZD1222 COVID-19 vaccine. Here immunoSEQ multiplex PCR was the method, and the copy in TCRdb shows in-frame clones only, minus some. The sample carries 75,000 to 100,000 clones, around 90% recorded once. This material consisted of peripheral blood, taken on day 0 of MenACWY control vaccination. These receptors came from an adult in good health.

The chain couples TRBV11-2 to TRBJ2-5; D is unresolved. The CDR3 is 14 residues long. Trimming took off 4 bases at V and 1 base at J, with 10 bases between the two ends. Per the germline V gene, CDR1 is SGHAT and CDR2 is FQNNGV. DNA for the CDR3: TGTGCCAGCAGCTCTTCGCGGTCCCAAGAGACCCAGTACTTC. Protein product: CASSSSRSQETQYF.

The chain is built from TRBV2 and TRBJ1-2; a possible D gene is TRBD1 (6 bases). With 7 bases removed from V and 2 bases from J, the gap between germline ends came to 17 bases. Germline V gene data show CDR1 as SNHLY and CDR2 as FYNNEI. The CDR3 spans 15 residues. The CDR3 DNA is TGTGCCAGCACCCTCGGGCAGGGGTACAACTATGGCTACACCTTC. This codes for CASTLGQGYNYGYTF.

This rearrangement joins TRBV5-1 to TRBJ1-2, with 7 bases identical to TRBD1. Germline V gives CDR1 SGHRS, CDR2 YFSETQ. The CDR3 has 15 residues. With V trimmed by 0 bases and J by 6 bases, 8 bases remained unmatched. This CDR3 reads CASSLDRGGQDGYTF. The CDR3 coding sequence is TGCGCCAGCAGCTTGGACAGGGGAGGTCAGGATGGCTACACCTTC.

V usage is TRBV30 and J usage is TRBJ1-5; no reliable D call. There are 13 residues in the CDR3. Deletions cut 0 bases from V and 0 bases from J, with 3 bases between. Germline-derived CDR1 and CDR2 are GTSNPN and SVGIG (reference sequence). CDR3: CAWSVTSNQPQHF. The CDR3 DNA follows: TGTGCCTGGAGTGTAACTAGCAATCAGCCCCAGCATTTT.

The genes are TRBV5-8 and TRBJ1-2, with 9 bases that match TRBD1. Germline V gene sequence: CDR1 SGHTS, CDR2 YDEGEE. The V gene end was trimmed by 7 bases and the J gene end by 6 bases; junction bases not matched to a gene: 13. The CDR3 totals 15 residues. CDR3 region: CASSRRLTGGNGYTF. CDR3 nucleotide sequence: TGTGCCAGCTCACGCCGACTTACAGGGGGCAATGGCTACACCTTC.

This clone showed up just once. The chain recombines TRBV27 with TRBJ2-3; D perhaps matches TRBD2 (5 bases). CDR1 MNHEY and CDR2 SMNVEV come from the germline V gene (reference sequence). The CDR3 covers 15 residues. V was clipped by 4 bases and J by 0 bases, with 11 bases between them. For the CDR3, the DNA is TGTGCCAGCAGTTACGGGGTATCTAGCACAGATACGCAGTATTTT. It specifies CASSYGVSSTDTQYF.

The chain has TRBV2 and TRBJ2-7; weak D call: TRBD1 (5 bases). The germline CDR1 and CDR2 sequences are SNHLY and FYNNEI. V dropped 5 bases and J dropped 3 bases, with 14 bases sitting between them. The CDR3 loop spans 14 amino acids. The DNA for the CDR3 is TGTGCCAGCAGTAGACAGAATCCCCGCTACGAGCAGTACTTC. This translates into CASSRQNPRYEQYF.

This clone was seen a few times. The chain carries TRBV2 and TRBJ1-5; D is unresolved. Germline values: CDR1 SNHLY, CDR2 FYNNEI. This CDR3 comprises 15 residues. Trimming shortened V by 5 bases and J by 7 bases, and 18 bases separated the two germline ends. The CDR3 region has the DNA TGTGCCAGCAGTATACAGTCGGCTATGAGCCAGCCCCAGCATTTT. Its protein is CASSIQSAMSQPQHF.

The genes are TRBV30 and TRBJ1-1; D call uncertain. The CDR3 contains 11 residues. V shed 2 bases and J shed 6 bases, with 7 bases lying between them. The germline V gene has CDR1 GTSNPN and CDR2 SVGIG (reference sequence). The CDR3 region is CAWSRMAEAFF. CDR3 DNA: TGTGCCTGGAGTCGGATGGCTGAAGCTTTCTTT.

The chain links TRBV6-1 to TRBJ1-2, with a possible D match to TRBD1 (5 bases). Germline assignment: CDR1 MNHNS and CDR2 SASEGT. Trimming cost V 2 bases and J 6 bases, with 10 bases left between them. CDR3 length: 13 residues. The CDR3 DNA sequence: TGTGCCAGCAGTGAATCAGGGAGGGATGGCTACACCTTC. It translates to CASSESGRDGYTF.

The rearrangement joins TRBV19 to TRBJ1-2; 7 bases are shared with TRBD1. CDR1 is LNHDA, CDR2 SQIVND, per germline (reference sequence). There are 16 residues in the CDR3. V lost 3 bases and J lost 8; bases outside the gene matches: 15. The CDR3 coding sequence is TGTGCCAGTAGTATGATCGGACAGGAGATTTGGCGGGGCTACACCTTC. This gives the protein CASSMIGQEIWRGYTF.

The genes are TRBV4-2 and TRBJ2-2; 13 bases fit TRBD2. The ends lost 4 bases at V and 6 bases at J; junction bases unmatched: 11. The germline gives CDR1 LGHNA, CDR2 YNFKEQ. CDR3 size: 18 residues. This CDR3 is CASSLGLAGTQGAGELFF. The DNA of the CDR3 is TGTGCCAGCAGCCTGGGACTAGCGGGAACTCAGGGGGCCGGGGAGCTGTTTTTT.

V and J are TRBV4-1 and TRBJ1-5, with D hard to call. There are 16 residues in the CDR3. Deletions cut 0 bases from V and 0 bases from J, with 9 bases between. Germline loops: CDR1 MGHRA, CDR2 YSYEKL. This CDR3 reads CASSQDNTYSNQPQHF. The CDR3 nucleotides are TGCGCCAGCAGCCAAGATAACACATATAGCAATCAGCCCCAGCATTTT.

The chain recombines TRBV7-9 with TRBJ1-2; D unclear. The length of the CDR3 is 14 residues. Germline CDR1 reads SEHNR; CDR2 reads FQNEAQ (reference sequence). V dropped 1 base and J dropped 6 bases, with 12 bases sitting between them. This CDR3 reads CASSLVATGDGYTF. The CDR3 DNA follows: TGTGCCAGCAGCTTAGTGGCAACCGGGGATGGCTACACCTTC.

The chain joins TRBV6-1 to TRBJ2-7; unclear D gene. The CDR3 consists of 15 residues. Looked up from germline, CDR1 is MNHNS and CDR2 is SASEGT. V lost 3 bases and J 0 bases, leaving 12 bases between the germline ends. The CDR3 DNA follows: TGTGCCAGCAGTGATCGGACGGCAATCTCCTACGAGCAGTACTTC. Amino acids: CASSDRTAISYEQYF.

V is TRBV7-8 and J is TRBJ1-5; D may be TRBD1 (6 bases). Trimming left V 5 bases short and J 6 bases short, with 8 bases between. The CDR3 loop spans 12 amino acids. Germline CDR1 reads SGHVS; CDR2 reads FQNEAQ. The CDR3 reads CASSTGAQPQHF. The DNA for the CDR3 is TGTGCCAGCAGCACGGGGGCTCAGCCCCAGCATTTT.

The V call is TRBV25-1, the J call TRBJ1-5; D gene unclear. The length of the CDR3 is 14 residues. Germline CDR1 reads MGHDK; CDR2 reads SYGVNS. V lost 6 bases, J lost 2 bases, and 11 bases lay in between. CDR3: CASSASGGNQPQHF. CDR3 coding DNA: TGTGCCAGCAGCGCCTCGGGCGGCAATCAGCCCCAGCATTTT.

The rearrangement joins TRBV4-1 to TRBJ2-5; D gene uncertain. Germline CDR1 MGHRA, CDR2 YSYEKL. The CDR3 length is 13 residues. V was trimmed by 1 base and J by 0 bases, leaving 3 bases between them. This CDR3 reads CASSQGHQETQYF. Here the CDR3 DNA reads TGCGCCAGCAGCCAAGGACACCAAGAGACCCAGTACTTC.

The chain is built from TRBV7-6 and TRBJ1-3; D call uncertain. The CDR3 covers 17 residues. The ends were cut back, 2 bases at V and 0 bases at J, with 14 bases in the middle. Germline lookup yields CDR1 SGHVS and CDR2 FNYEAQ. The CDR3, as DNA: TGTGCCAGCAGCTTAAACCCCCCGGGAACCTCTGGAAACACCATATATTTT. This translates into CASSLNPPGTSGNTIYF.

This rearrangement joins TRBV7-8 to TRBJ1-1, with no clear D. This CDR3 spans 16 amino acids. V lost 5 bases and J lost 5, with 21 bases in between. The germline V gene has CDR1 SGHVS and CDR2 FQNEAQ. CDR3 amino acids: CASSPRPRWDGTEAFF. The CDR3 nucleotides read TGTGCCAGCAGCCCACGCCCCAGGTGGGATGGGACTGAAGCTTTCTTT.

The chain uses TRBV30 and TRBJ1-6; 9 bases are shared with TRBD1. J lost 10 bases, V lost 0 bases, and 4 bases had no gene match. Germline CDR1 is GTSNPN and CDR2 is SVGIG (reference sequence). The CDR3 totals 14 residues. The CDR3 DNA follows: TGTGCCTGGAGTGTACAGGGGGCAGGATCACCCCTCCACTTT. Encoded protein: CAWSVQGAGSPLHF.

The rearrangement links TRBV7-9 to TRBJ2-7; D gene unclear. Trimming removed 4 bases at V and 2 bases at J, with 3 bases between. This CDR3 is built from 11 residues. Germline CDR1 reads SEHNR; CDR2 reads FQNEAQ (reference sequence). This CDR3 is CASSSAYEQYF. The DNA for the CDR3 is TGTGCCAGCAGCTCTGCCTACGAGCAGTACTTC.

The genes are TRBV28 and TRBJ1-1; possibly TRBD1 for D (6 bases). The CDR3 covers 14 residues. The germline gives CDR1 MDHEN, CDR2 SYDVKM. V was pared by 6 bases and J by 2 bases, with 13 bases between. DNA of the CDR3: TGTGCCAGCAGGCCGACAGGCTTAAACACTGAAGCTTTCTTT. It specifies CASRPTGLNTEAFF. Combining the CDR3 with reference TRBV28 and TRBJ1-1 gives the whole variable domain DVKVTQSSRYLVKRTGEKVFLECVQDMDHENMFWYRQDPGLGLRLIYFSYDVKMKEKGDIPEGYSVSREKKERFSLILESASTNQTSMYLCASRPTGLNTEAFFGQGTRLTVV.

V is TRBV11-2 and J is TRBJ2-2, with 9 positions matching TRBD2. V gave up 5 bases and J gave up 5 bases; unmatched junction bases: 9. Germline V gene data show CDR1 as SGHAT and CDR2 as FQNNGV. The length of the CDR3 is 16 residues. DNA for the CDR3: TGTGCCAGCAGCCCCCGGGTAGCGGGGGTGACCGGGGAGCTGTTTTTT. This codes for CASSPRVAGVTGELFF.

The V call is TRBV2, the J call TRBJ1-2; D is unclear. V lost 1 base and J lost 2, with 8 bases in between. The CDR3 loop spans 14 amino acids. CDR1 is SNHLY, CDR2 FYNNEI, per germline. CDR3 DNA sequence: TGTGCCAGCAGTGAAGTGACGGTGAACTATGGCTACACCTTC. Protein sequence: CASSEVTVNYGYTF.

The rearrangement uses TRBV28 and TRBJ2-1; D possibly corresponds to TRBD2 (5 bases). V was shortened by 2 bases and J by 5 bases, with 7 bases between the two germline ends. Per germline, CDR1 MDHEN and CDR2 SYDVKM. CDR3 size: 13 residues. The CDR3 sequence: CASSLPSHNEQFF. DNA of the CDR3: TGTGCCAGCAGTTTACCTAGCCACAATGAGCAGTTCTTC.

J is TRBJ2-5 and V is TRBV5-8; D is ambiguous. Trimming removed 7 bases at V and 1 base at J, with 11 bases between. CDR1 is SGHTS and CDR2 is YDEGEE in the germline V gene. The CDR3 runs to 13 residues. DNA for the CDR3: TGTGCCAGCGAATCGGACGGCCAAGAGACCCAGTACTTC. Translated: CASESDGQETQYF.

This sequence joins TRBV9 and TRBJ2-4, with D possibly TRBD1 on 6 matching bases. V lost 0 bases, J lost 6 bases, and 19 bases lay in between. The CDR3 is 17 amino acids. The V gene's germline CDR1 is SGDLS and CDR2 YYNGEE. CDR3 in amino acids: CASSVVGQPGRGNIQYF. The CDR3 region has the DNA TGTGCCAGCAGCGTAGTTGGACAGCCCGGCAGGGGAAACATTCAGTACTTC.

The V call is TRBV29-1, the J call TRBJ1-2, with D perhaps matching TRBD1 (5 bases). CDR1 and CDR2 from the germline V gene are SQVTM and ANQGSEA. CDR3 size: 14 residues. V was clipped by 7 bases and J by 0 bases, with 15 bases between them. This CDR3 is CSAYDSPANYGYTF. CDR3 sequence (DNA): TGCAGCGCTTACGACAGCCCCGCTAACTATGGCTACACCTTC.

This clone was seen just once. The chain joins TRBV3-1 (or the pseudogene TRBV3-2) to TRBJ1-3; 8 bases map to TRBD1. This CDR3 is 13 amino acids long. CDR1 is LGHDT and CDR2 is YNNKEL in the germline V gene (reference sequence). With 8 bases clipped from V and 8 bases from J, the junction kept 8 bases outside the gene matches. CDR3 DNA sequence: TGTGCCAGCGTCCGCGACAGGGGATACACCATATATTTT. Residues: CASVRDRGYTIYF.